This T cell receptor (beta chain) stems from a study of T-cell reconstitution after alpha-beta-depleted transplantation in children. This CDR3 has 14 amino acids. Germline V gene lookup returns CDR1 SGHKS and CDR2 YYEKEE (reference sequence). J lost 8 bases, V lost 6 bases, and 11 bases had no gene match. This clonotype was recorded at least ten times. The TCRbeta library was prepared with unique molecular identifiers. TCRdb reprocessed the PCR reads via MiXCR and lists one record per CDR3 protein. The sample contains about 690,000 distinct CDR3 sequences, roughly 17% of which appear only once. The V call is TRBV5-5, the J call TRBJ2-1; 7 nucleotides match TRBD2. Sequenced here: PBMCs from the stem cell graft donor, sampled from the stem cell graft. This receptor was obtained from a human donor who donated a stem cell graft to a child with acute myeloid leukemia. The CDR3 loop reads CASTRRGGWDEQFF. Here the CDR3 DNA reads TGTGCCAGCACAAGAAGGGGAGGGTGGGATGAGCAGTTCTTC.